These 6 T cell receptor beta chains share one sample of origin, sequenced in a study of T cells expressing NK-cell markers. TCRdb re-called the 5' RACE reads, yielding one record per CDR3 amino acid sequence without DNA. This sample contains a few hundred thousand distinct CDR3 sequences. Material: blood T cells: a sorted CD56 or NKG2C T cell subset, CD4+ or CD8+ T cells, or bulk PBMC T cells (not recorded which). The receptors derive from a man younger than 35 in good health.

This chain joins TRBV11-1 and TRBJ2-7; TCRdb outputs TRBD1, but without DNA this stays unchecked. The CDR3 spans 16 residues. Germline CDR1 is SGHAT and CDR2 is FQDESV (reference sequence). The CDR3 spells CASSSQIPPRVYEQYF.

The rearrangement links TRBV20-1 to TRBJ2-3; TCRdb picks TRBD2, but there is no DNA to check that call. There are 11 residues in the CDR3. Per germline, CDR1 DFQATT and CDR2 SNEGSKA (reference sequence). The CDR3 protein is CSAPRGDTQYF.

The genes are TRBV5-6 and TRBJ2-3; without DNA, the TCRdb call of TRBD1 cannot be checked. Germline loops: CDR1 SGHDT, CDR2 YYEEEE. The CDR3 spans 15 residues. This chain's CDR3 is CASSRAGTNTDTQYF.

V gene TRBV19 combines with J gene TRBJ2-4; TCRdb selects TRBD1, and the lack of DNA leaves this call unchecked. From germline, CDR1 is LNHDA and CDR2 SQIVND (reference sequence). The length of the CDR3 is 17 residues. The CDR3 is CASSTSATFRARDIQYF.

V usage is TRBV28 and J usage is TRBJ2-7. This CDR3 spans 14 amino acids. Per the germline V gene, CDR1 is MDHEN and CDR2 is SYDVKM. This CDR3 is CASRMTLNSYEQYF.

CDR3 sequence reads: CASSLPERDTQYF. The rearrangement uses TRBV7-2 and TRBJ2-3; the D call from TCRdb, TRBD2, cannot be confirmed without DNA. The CDR3 length is 13 residues. Germline CDR1 SGHTA, CDR2 FQGNSA. Filled out from reference TRBV7-2 and TRBJ2-3, the complete variable domain reads GAGVSQSPSNKVTEKGKDVELRCDPISGHTALYWYRQSLGQGLEFLIYFQGNSAPDKSGLPSDRFSAERTGGSVSTLTIQRTQQEDSAVYLCASSLPERDTQYFGPGTRLTVL.